These 27 T cell receptor beta chains were sequenced from one sample in a study of neurological immune-mediated disorders (dated by TCRdb to 2018 to 2020). The library was built by means of 5' RACE. Sequenced using an Illumina HiSeq 2500. TCRdb reprocessing: public reads trimmed at Q25 with fastp, clones called with MiXCR, in-frame beta chains kept. Under each unique CDR3 protein, matching rows form one entry showing the most common genes and DNA. Present in this sample are some 49,000 distinct CDR3 sequences, approximately 9.1% of which were seen just once. 1.5% to 2% of the sample rests with the top ten. The sample's time point label, decoded: longitudinal time-point 1 (baseline). Source material: PBMCs. The receptors were gathered from a woman aged 35 to 49 in good health.

This clonotype has ten or more counts. V and J are TRBV4-2 and TRBJ2-5; 9 bases map to TRBD2. V lost 0 bases, J lost 8 bases, and 7 bases stayed unmatched. CDR3 size: 15 residues. Germline lookup yields CDR1 LGHNA and CDR2 YNFKEQ. The CDR3 reads CASSQDDGTSYTQYF. DNA for the CDR3: TGTGCCAGCAGCCAAGATGATGGGACTAGCTACACCCAGTACTTC.

Many counts were recorded for this clonotype. This chain uses TRBV6-5 with TRBJ1-6; D not certain. The germline V gene encodes CDR1 MNHEY and CDR2 SVGAGI. V lost 4 bases to trimming and J lost 4 bases, with 5 bases between them. The CDR3 loop spans 13 amino acids. The CDR3 here is CASSSAYNSPLHF. In DNA, the CDR3 is TGTGCCAGCAGTTCAGCATATAATTCACCCCTCCACTTT.

In this sample, this clonotype turned up many times. The chain employs TRBV20-1 and TRBJ2-4; no definite D call. The V end was cut by 6 bases, the J end by 0 bases, with 12 bases between. The CDR3 spans 14 residues. Germline assignment: CDR1 DFQATT and CDR2 SNEGSKA (reference sequence). The CDR3 protein is CSADRGLAKNIQYF. The CDR3 coding sequence is TGCAGTGCCGATCGTGGGTTAGCCAAAAACATTCAGTACTTC.

This clonotype was picked up many times. The chain uses TRBV6-5 and TRBJ2-1, with D tentatively TRBD2 (6 bases). The germline V gene has CDR1 MNHEY and CDR2 SVGAGI. This CDR3 spans 14 amino acids. V was clipped by 7 bases and J by 9 bases, with 19 bases between them. The CDR3 loop is CASTTGLGSSEQFF. Here the CDR3 DNA reads TGTGCCAGCACCACGGGACTCGGCTCCTCTGAGCAGTTCTTC.

This clonotype has at least ten counts. The chain employs TRBV4-3 and TRBJ2-3; 10 bases are a match to TRBD2. Trimming at V came to 0 bases and at J to 5 bases, leaving 11 bases not matched to a gene. The germline V gene has CDR1 LGHNA and CDR2 YSLEER. This CDR3 region has 18 residues. In DNA form, the CDR3 reads TGCGCCAGCAGCCAAGAAAAGGAAGCGGGGGGGCGCGAAGATACGCAGTATTTT. This encodes CASSQEKEAGGREDTQYF.

This clonotype was observed many times. The V and J genes are TRBV12-3 or TRBV12-4 and TRBJ2-1; D ambiguous. The CDR3 is made up of 14 amino acids. Trimming left V 3 bases short and J 0 bases short, with 6 bases between. CDR3 loop: CASSLARSYNEQFF. The CDR3 coding sequence is TGTGCCAGCAGTTTGGCGCGCTCCTACAATGAGCAGTTCTTC.

Ten or more counts support this clonotype. The CDR3 bases are TGCAGTGCTAGAGATCGAAAGCAGCGGGAGAGGAGAGAGACCCAGTACTTC. This encodes CSARDRKQRERRETQYF. This chain uses TRBV20-1 with TRBJ2-5; 8 bases align to TRBD2. Germline V CDR1 and CDR2: DFQATT, SNEGSKA (reference sequence). There are 17 residues in the CDR3. The J segment lost 4 bases and the V segment lost 0 bases, leaving 13 bases of the junction unmatched.

In this sample, this clonotype turned up many times. This sequence joins TRBV29-1 and TRBJ2-7; tentative D call: TRBD2 (6 bases). V lost 5 bases to trimming and J lost 2 bases, with 16 bases between them. Germline assignment: CDR1 SQVTM and CDR2 ANQGSEA. The CDR3 covers 14 residues. This CDR3 is CSVRGGAGAYEQYF. In DNA form, the CDR3 reads TGCAGCGTTCGTGGAGGGGCAGGCGCCTACGAGCAGTACTTC.

This clonotype was picked up many times. The CDR3 loop reads CASSFGRTNTEAFF. CDR3 bases: TGTGCCAGCAGCTTTGGACGGACAAACACTGAAGCTTTCTTT. The chain has TRBV5-6 and TRBJ1-1; tentatively, D is TRBD1 (5 bases). The CDR3 runs to 14 residues. The V and J ends lost 2 bases and 2 bases respectively, with 10 bases between them. Per the germline V gene, CDR1 is SGHDT and CDR2 is YYEEEE. Full variable domain (remainder filled in from reference TRBV5-6 and TRBJ1-1): DAGVTQSPTHLIKTRGQQVTLRCSPKSGHDTVSWYQQALGQGPQFIFQYYEEEERQRGNFPDRFSGHQFPNYSSELNVNALLLGDSALYLCASSFGRTNTEAFFGQGTRLTVV.

This clonotype occurred many times. The chain recombines TRBV20-1 with TRBJ1-3; tentatively, D is TRBD1 (6 bases). V was shortened by 1 base and J by 0 bases, with 22 bases between the two germline ends. The germline CDR1 and CDR2 sequences are DFQATT and SNEGSKA (reference sequence). The CDR3 has 19 amino acids. This chain's CDR3 is CSARAIQGGGARSGNTIYF. CDR3 bases: TGCAGTGCTAGAGCGATACAGGGTGGAGGCGCTCGCTCTGGAAACACCATATATTTT.

This clonotype was seen repeatedly, ten times or more. V gene TRBV7-2 combines with J gene TRBJ1-2, with 9 nucleotides matching TRBD1. The germline gives CDR1 SGHTA, CDR2 FQGNSA. The CDR3 sequence is 15 residues long. V shed 6 bases and J 8 bases; nucleotides not matched to a gene: 13. Written as DNA, the CDR3 is TGTGCCAGCAGATATACAGGGGGCAAGTCATGGGGCTACACCTTC. Protein product: CASRYTGGKSWGYTF.

This clonotype appeared many times. This chain links TRBV5-1 with TRBJ2-1; D is possibly TRBD1 (5 bases). CDR1 is SGHRS and CDR2 is YFSETQ in the germline V gene. The CDR3 spans 15 residues. V was trimmed by 2 bases and J by 0 bases, leaving 9 bases between them. CDR3 in amino acids: CASSFDRVSYNEQFF. In DNA form, the CDR3 reads TGCGCCAGCAGCTTTGACAGAGTCTCCTACAATGAGCAGTTCTTC.

Many counts were recorded for this clonotype. V is TRBV20-1 and J is TRBJ1-2; possible D gene TRBD1, 5 bases. V lost 5 bases to trimming and J lost 8 bases, with 15 bases between them. The V gene's germline CDR1 is DFQATT and CDR2 SNEGSKA (reference sequence). The CDR3 sequence is 12 residues long. The CDR3 sequence is CSAGPDSGGYTF. In DNA, the CDR3 is TGCAGTGCTGGACCCGACAGCGGCGGCTACACCTTC.

This clonotype has at least ten counts. The V and J genes are TRBV9 and TRBJ2-7; D is undetermined. CDR3 size: 14 residues. Trimming stripped 4 bases from V and 0 bases from J, with 11 bases between. CDR1 SGDLS and CDR2 YYNGEE come from the germline V gene. The CDR3 nucleotides read TGTGCCAGCAGCAAAGACTTGGTCTCCTACGAGCAGTACTTC. Protein sequence: CASSKDLVSYEQYF.

In this sample, this clonotype turned up many times. The gene calls are TRBV25-1 and TRBJ2-1; no definite D call. The CDR3 covers 15 residues. Germline-derived CDR1 and CDR2 are MGHDK and SYGVNS. V lost 5 bases to trimming and J lost 7 bases, with 18 bases between them. CDR3 DNA: TGTGCCAGCAGTCGTTTAGGGCGAGCCGATAATGAGCAGTTCTTC. The encoded protein is CASSRLGRADNEQFF.

This clonotype was counted at least ten times. This chain links TRBV20-1 with TRBJ1-4; D not certain. V lost 0 bases and J lost 6, with 11 bases in between. The length of the CDR3 is 14 residues. Looked up from germline, CDR1 is DFQATT and CDR2 is SNEGSKA (reference sequence). The CDR3 reads CSAREARSDEKLFF. DNA of the CDR3: TGCAGTGCTAGAGAGGCACGGTCTGATGAAAAACTGTTTTTT.

This clonotype was seen repeatedly, ten times or more. The chain uses TRBV6-5 and TRBJ1-1, with D maybe TRBD1 (5 bases). The CDR3 has 15 amino acids. The V gene lost 2 bases and the J gene lost 0 bases, with 10 bases spanning the gap. CDR1 is MNHEY and CDR2 is SVGAGI in the germline V gene. This CDR3 is CASSYVRGLNTEAFF. The CDR3 DNA reads TGTGCCAGCAGTTACGTGCGGGGCCTGAACACTGAAGCTTTCTTT.

This clonotype was recorded at least ten times. The gene calls are TRBV5-1 and TRBJ1-1; D call uncertain. CDR3 length equals 15 residues. The germline V gene encodes CDR1 SGHRS and CDR2 YFSETQ. The V and J ends lost 4 bases and 0 bases respectively, with 13 bases between them. DNA of the CDR3: TGCGCCAGCAGCCCTTTGTTCAAAATGAACACTGAAGCTTTCTTT. Its protein product is CASSPLFKMNTEAFF.

This clonotype appeared many times. This sequence joins TRBV7-9 and TRBJ2-1, with D maybe TRBD2 (7 bases). The CDR3 is made up of 19 amino acids. Trimming pared 5 bases from V and 1 base from J, leaving 24 bases between. Germline lookup yields CDR1 SEHNR and CDR2 FQNEAQ (reference sequence). The CDR3 nucleotides are TGTGCCAGCAGCCAGGTGGGGGGGGCCATGTTTAGTTCCTACAATGAGCAGTTCTTC. It translates to CASSQVGGAMFSSYNEQFF.

This clonotype appeared many times. This chain's CDR3 is CASSERQDWNYEQYF. CDR3 nucleotide sequence: TGCGCCAGCAGTGAGAGACAGGATTGGAACTACGAGCAGTACTTC. The V and J genes are TRBV10-1 and TRBJ2-7; perhaps TRBD1 as D (6 bases). Germline CDR1 reads WNHNN; CDR2 reads SYGVQD (reference sequence). Trimming cost V 2 bases and J 3 bases, with 14 bases left between them. This CDR3 is built from 15 residues.

This clonotype was detected ten times or more. The rearrangement uses TRBV7-8 and TRBJ2-1, with 8 positions matching TRBD1. The CDR3 is 16 residues long. Losses at the gene ends were 2 bases for V and 2 bases for J; bases not matched to a gene: 5. CDR1 SGHVS and CDR2 FQNEAQ come from the germline V gene. The CDR3, as DNA: TGTGCCAGCAGCTTAAGACAGGGGAATCCCTACAATGAGCAGTTCTTC. This codes for CASSLRQGNPYNEQFF.

In this sample, this clonotype turned up many times. The chain uses TRBV7-2 and TRBJ2-7; 10 bases map to TRBD1. The trim removed 2 bases at V and 5 bases at J, leaving 9 bases unmatched. The length of the CDR3 is 16 residues. Germline V CDR1 and CDR2: SGHTA, FQGNSA. The CDR3 spells CASSLRGTGAVNEQYF. The CDR3 DNA reads TGTGCCAGCAGCTTAAGAGGGACAGGGGCGGTGAACGAGCAGTACTTC.

This clonotype has ten or more counts. The J gene is TRBJ2-1, the V gene TRBV7-9; TRBD1 might be the D (5 bases). The CDR3 consists of 12 residues. The V end was cut by 0 bases, the J end by 10 bases, with 7 bases between. Per germline, CDR1 SEHNR and CDR2 FQNEAQ (reference sequence). CDR3 sequence (DNA): TGTGCCAGCAGCTTAGCGGGGCAAGAGCAGTTCTTC. Its protein product is CASSLAGQEQFF.

The table lists this clonotype with many counts. CDR3 amino acids: CASSEGMGTGELFF. DNA for the CDR3: TGTGCCAGCAGTGAGGGGATGGGGACCGGGGAGCTGTTTTTT. This chain joins TRBV5-5 and TRBJ2-2, with D possibly called TRBD1 or TRBD2 (5 bases each). Per the germline V gene, CDR1 is SGHKS and CDR2 is YYEKEE (reference sequence). This CDR3 spans 14 amino acids. V shed 5 bases and J shed 5 bases, with 13 bases lying between them. The variable domain in full, with the rest retrieved from reference TRBV5-5 and TRBJ2-2, is DAGVTQSPTHLIKTRGQQVTLRCSPISGHKSVSWYQQVLGQGPQFIFQYYEKEERGRGNFPDRFSARQFPNYSSELNVNALLLGDSALYLCASSEGMGTGELFFGEGSRLTVL.

This clonotype was counted ten times or more. This chain joins TRBV20-1 and TRBJ2-5; 16 positions agree with TRBD2. The germline V gene encodes CDR1 DFQATT and CDR2 SNEGSKA (reference sequence). This CDR3 region has 16 residues. The V gene end was trimmed by 6 bases and the J gene end by 4 bases; junction bases not matched to a gene: 8. The CDR3, as DNA: TGCAGTGCCCCGGGACTAGCGGGAGGGCTGGGAGAGACCCAGTACTTC. This translates into CSAPGLAGGLGETQYF.

This clonotype has at least ten counts. The CDR3 DNA follows: TGCGCCAGCAGCTCGGGACAGGGGTACAATGAGCAGTTCTTC. It codes for CASSSGQGYNEQFF. The chain links TRBV5-1 to TRBJ2-1; 10 bases agree with TRBD1. The germline CDR1 and CDR2 sequences are SGHRS and YFSETQ. There are 14 residues in the CDR3. V shed 3 bases and J 4 bases; nucleotides not matched to a gene: 1. Full variable domain (missing parts from reference TRBV5-1 and TRBJ2-1): KAGVTQTPRYLIKTRGQQVTLSCSPISGHRSVSWYQQTPGQGLQFLFEYFSETQRNKGNFPGRFSGRQFSNSRSEMNVSTLELGDSALYLCASSSGQGYNEQFFGPGTRLTVL.

This clonotype was counted many times. The chain joins TRBV5-1 to TRBJ2-1; TRBD2 might be the D (6 bases). CDR1 is SGHRS, CDR2 YFSETQ, per germline. The CDR3 covers 15 residues. Trimming stripped 2 bases from V and 8 bases from J, with 17 bases between. CDR3 loop: CASSLPDSGGDEQFF. The CDR3 DNA reads TGCGCCAGCAGCTTACCCGACTCCGGAGGGGATGAGCAGTTCTTC.